The text below deals with one TCR beta chain. The data were obtained in a study of blood T cell repertoires in COVID-19. Study-wide background: COVID-19 samples, acute and convalescent, were from the United States, Italy and Spain.

The CDR3 consists of 13 residues. The V end was cut by 2 bases, the J end by 8 bases, with 10 bases between. Germline-derived CDR1 and CDR2 are SEHNR and FQNEAQ (reference sequence). Participants spanned ages about 18 to 100 years and resided in 20 to 30 US areas. As originally analysed: For nucleated cells, counts were estimated from reference gene primer amplification. TCRdb keeps only in-frame clones here, not all; method: immunoSEQ multiplex PCR. V and J calls and clone size are given by that table; D and trimming were obtained from the DNA. The profile shows fewer than 350,000 clones, 85% of them singletons.

The chain recombines TRBV7-9 with TRBJ1-3; D unresolved. Sequenced input: PBMCs or T cells enriched from blood (not recorded which). The sequence derives from a woman aged 25 to 39 who had been exposed to COVID-19. CDR3 sequence reads: CASSLTGSDTIYF. The CDR3 region has the DNA TGTGCCAGCAGCTTAACGGGATCAGACACCATATATTTT.